Detailed here is one T cell receptor beta chain. Its target is unknown. The sample is drawn from a study of post-analysis software for immune sequencing data. Study-wide context: As for disease course, relapsing-remitting, secondary progressive and progressive-relapsing multiple sclerosis were all included.

This CDR3 has 17 amino acids. Germline loops: CDR1 SGHDN, CDR2 FVKESK. V shed 3 bases and J 4 bases; nucleotides not matched to a gene: 12. Broader study findings: Compared with controls, patients had more of five or six TRBV segments, including TRBV5-6, TRBV5-1 and TRBV20-1.

Tagging with unique molecular identifiers was a feature of the TCR beta cDNA libraries. The authors obtained approximately 540,000 cDNA molecules from approximately 0.95 to 9.8 million T cells. TCRdb re-called the PCR reads with MiXCR, one entry per CDR3 protein. Of about 680,000 distinct CDR3 sequences in the sample, approximately 59% were seen once. The specimen sequenced was blood. The V call is TRBV14, the J call TRBJ2-1, with 7 nucleotides matching TRBD1. The origin of this receptor is a girl aged 2-15 years with multiple sclerosis. This CDR3 reads CASSQKGQTKGYNEQFF. The CDR3 region has the DNA TGTGCCAGCAGCCAGAAGGGACAGACTAAGGGTTACAATGAGCAGTTCTTC.